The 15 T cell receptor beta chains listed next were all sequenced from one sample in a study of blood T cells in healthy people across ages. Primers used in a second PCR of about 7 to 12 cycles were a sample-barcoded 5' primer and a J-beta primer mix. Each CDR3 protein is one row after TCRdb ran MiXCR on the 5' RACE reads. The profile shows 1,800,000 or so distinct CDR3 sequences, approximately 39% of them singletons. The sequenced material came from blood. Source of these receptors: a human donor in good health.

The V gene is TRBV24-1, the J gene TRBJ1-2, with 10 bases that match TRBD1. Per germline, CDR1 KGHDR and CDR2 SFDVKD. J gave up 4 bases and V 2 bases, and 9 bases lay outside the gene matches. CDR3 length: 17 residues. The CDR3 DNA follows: TGTGCCACCAGTGATTCGACCCCTCGGGACAGGGGCTATGGCTACACCTTC. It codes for CATSDSTPRDRGYGYTF.

CDR3 DNA: TGTGCCAGTAGTATCGGGGCGGGGTCAGGAGAGACCCAGTACTTC. Translating gives CASSIGAGSGETQYF. This sequence joins TRBV19 and TRBJ2-5, with a weak D call TRBD2 (6 bases). The CDR3 spans 15 residues. Trimming took 3 bases from V and 4 from J, leaving 15 bases between them. Per germline, CDR1 LNHDA and CDR2 SQIVND (reference sequence). Filled out from reference TRBV19 and TRBJ2-5, the complete variable domain reads DGGITQSPKYLFRKEGQNVTLSCEQNLNHDAMYWYRQDPGQGLRLIYYSQIVNDFQKGDIAEGYSVSREKKESFPLTVTSAQKNPTAFYLCASSIGAGSGETQYFGPGTRLLVL.

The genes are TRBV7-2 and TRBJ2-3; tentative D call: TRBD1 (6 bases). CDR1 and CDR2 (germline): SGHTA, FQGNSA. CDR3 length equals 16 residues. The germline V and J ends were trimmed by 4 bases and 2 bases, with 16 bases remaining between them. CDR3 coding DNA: TGTGCCAGCAGCTACGCCGGGACAAGGTCCACAGATACGCAGTATTTT. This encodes CASSYAGTRSTDTQYF.

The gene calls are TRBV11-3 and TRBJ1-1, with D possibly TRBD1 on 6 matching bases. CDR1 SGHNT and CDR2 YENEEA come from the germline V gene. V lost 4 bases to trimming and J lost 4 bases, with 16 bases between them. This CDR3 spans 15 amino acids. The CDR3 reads CASSSTGRGGTEAFF. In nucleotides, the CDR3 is TGTGCCAGCAGCTCAACGGGTAGAGGGGGCACTGAAGCTTTCTTT.

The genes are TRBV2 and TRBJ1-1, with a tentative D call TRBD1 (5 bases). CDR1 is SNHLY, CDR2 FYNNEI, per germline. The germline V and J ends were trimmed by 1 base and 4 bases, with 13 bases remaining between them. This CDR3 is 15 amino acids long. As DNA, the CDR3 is TGTGCCAGCAGTGAAGGGGGCGCCCGGGGCACTGAAGCTTTCTTT. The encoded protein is CASSEGGARGTEAFF. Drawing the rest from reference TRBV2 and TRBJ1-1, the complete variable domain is EPEVTQTPSHQVTQMGQEVILRCVPISNHLYFYWYRQILGQKVEFLVSFYNNEISEKSEIFDDQFSVERPDGSNFTLKIRSTKLEDSAMYFCASSEGGARGTEAFFGQGTRLTVV.

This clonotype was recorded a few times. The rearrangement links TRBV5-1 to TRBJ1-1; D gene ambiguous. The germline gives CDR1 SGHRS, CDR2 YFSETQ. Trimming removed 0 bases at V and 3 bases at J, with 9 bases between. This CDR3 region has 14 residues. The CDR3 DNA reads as TGCGCCAGCAGCTTGGTGGGTCTAGACACTGAAGCTTTCTTT. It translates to CASSLVGLDTEAFF.

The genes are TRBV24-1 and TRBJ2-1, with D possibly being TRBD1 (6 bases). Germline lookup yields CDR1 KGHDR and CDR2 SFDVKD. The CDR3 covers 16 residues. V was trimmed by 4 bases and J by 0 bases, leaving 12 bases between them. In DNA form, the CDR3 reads TGTGCCACCAGTGACCCACGACAGGACTCCTACAATGAGCAGTTCTTC. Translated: CATSDPRQDSYNEQFF.

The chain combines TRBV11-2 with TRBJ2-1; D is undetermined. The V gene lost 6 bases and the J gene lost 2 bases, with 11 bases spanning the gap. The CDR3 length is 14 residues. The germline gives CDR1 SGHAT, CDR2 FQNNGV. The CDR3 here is CASRLGGTYNEQFF. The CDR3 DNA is TGTGCCAGCAGGTTGGGCGGTACCTACAATGAGCAGTTCTTC.

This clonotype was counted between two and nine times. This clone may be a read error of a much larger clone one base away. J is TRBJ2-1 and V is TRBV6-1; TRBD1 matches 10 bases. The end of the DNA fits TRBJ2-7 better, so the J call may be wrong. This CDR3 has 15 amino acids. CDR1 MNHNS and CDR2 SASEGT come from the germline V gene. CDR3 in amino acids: CASSEEQTGGNEQYF. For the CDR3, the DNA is TGTGCCAGCAGTGAAGAGCAGACAGGGGGCAATGAGCAGTACTTC.

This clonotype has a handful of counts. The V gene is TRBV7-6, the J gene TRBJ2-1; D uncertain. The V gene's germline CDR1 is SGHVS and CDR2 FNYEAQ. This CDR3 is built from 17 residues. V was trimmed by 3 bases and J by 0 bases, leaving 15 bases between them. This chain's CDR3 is CASSFGVSVSSYNEQFF. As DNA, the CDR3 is TGTGCCAGCAGCTTTGGGGTTTCGGTAAGCTCCTACAATGAGCAGTTCTTC.

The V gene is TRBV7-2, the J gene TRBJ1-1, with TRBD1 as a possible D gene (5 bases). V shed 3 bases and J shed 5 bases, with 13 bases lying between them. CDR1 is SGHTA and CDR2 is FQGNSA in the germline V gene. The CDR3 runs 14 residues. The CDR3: CASSFAAGPTEAFF. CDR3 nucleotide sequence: TGTGCCAGCAGCTTTGCGGCGGGGCCGACTGAAGCTTTCTTT.

CDR3 amino acids: CSGKGAYNEQFF. The CDR3 DNA follows: TGCAGTGGTAAGGGGGCTTACAATGAGCAGTTCTTC. The V call is TRBV20-1, the J call TRBJ2-1; 7 bases map to TRBD1. The CDR3 extends over 12 amino acids. The germline gives CDR1 DFQATT, CDR2 SNEGSKA (reference sequence). V was clipped by 7 bases and J by 4 bases; unmatched bases: 4.

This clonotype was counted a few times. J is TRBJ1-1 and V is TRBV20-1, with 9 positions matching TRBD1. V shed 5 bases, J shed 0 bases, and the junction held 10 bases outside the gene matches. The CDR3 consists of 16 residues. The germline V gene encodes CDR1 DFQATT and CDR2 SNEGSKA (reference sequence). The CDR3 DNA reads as TGCAGTGCTCCCCAACCGGGACAGGGTTTGAACACTGAAGCTTTCTTT. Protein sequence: CSAPQPGQGLNTEAFF.

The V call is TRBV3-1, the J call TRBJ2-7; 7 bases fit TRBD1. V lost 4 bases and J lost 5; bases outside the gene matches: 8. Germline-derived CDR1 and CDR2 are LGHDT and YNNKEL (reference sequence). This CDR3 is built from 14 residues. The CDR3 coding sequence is TGTGCCAGCAGCCTCCGAGACAGGGTCGACGAGCAGTACTTC. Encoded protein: CASSLRDRVDEQYF.

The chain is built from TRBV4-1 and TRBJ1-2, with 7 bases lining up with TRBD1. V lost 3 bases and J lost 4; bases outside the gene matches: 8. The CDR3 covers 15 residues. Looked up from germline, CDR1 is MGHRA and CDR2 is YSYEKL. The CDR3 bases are TGCGCCAGCAGCCAGGACGACAGGGTCCCCTATGGCTACACCTTC. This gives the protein CASSQDDRVPYGYTF.